A single sample is the source of the 27 T cell receptor beta chains below, sequenced in a study of blood T cell repertoires in COVID-19. Produced via immunoSEQ multiplex PCR; TCRdb's table is partial and in-frame only. The sample yields roughly 400,000 clones, around 90% seen once. The sequencing sample was made of PBMCs or T cells enriched from blood (not recorded which). The origin of the receptors is a woman in her 40s with acute COVID-19.

The V gene is TRBV5-1, the J gene TRBJ2-3, with unresolved D. Germline values: CDR1 SGHRS, CDR2 YFSETQ. Trimming cost V 1 base and J 6 bases, with 6 bases left between them. This CDR3 region has 12 residues. For the CDR3, the DNA is TGCGCCAGCAGCTTGTCTGTGGATACGCAGTATTTT. Its translation is CASSLSVDTQYF. The full variable domain, its missing parts supplied by reference TRBV5-1 and TRBJ2-3, is KAGVTQTPRYLIKTRGQQVTLSCSPISGHRSVSWYQQTPGQGLQFLFEYFSETQRNKGNFPGRFSGRQFSNSRSEMNVSTLELGDSALYLCASSLSVDTQYFGPGTRLTVL.

The V gene is TRBV19, the J gene TRBJ1-1; tentative D call: TRBD1 (5 bases). The CDR3 spans 15 residues. Germline lookup yields CDR1 LNHDA and CDR2 SQIVND (reference sequence). V was trimmed by 5 bases and J by 0 bases, leaving 13 bases between them. The CDR3 is CASSVTGYMNTEAFF. CDR3 coding DNA: TGTGCCAGTAGTGTAACAGGATATATGAACACTGAAGCTTTCTTT.

The chain has TRBV19 and TRBJ1-3, with 9 bases lining up with TRBD1. V shed 7 bases, J shed 4 bases, and the junction held 8 bases outside the gene matches. CDR3 length: 15 amino acids. Germline V lookup: CDR1 LNHDA, CDR2 SQIVND (reference sequence). The CDR3 loop reads CASMTGTGWGNTIYF. DNA of the CDR3: TGTGCCAGTATGACTGGGACAGGGTGGGGAAACACCATATATTTT.

The genes are TRBV29-1 and TRBJ1-3, with TRBD1 matching 7 bases. The ends lost 0 bases at V and 12 bases at J; junction bases unmatched: 8. This CDR3 is built from 13 residues. Germline values: CDR1 SQVTM, CDR2 ANQGSEA. The CDR3 sequence: CSVEDRSGQLIYF. CDR3 nucleotides: TGCAGCGTTGAAGATCGGTCGGGACAGCTCATATATTTT.

The V gene is TRBV7-6, the J gene TRBJ1-1; TRBD1 agrees at 9 bases. V trimming: 5 bases; J trimming: 3 bases; junction bases outside the gene matches: 10. CDR3 length: 16 residues. Germline CDR1 is SGHVS and CDR2 is FNYEAQ. The CDR3 sequence: CASSPTGGRGDTEAFF. The CDR3 DNA reads TGTGCCAGCAGCCCAACAGGGGGCCGGGGTGACACTGAAGCTTTCTTT.

This clone was seen a handful of times. This chain uses TRBV11-2 with TRBJ2-7; D not certain. The germline gives CDR1 SGHAT, CDR2 FQNNGV. The CDR3 is 13 amino acids. V lost 0 bases to trimming and J lost 5 bases, with 8 bases between them. Here the CDR3 reads CASSLDRVDEQYF. CDR3 in DNA: TGTGCCAGCAGCTTAGATCGGGTTGACGAGCAGTACTTC.

The chain employs TRBV11-2 and TRBJ1-1, with TRBD1 as a possible D gene (5 bases). The germline V and J ends were trimmed by 1 base and 6 bases, with 12 bases remaining between them. The germline V gene encodes CDR1 SGHAT and CDR2 FQNNGV. The CDR3 loop spans 14 amino acids. CDR3 sequence: CASSLGPGRSEAFF. The CDR3, as DNA: TGTGCCAGCAGCTTAGGCCCAGGGCGCTCTGAAGCTTTCTTT.

On this clone: The same CDR3 is also encoded by other DNA sequences in this sample. J is TRBJ1-2 and V is TRBV27; 7 nucleotides match TRBD1. The CDR3 loop spans 15 amino acids. V lost 0 bases to trimming and J lost 5 bases; unmatched junction nucleotides: 6. Germline CDR1 reads MNHEY; CDR2 reads SMNVEV (reference sequence). The CDR3 coding sequence is TGTGCCAGCAGTTTATCAGGGGGCCAAGGGTATGGCTACACCTTC. The encoded protein is CASSLSGGQGYGYTF.

The chain couples TRBV9 to TRBJ2-2; the D gene is possibly TRBD1 (6 bases). Per germline, CDR1 SGDLS and CDR2 YYNGEE. The CDR3 runs 16 residues. The V end was cut by 0 bases, the J end by 7 bases, with 16 bases between. The CDR3 spells CASSVGGHGQGGELFF. The CDR3 bases are TGTGCCAGCAGCGTAGGGGGACACGGCCAAGGCGGGGAGCTGTTTTTT.

The rearrangement uses TRBV7-9 and TRBJ2-7, with 7 positions matching TRBD2. J gave up 2 bases and V 10 bases, and 8 bases lay outside the gene matches. The CDR3 is 13 residues long. Germline V gene sequence: CDR1 SEHNR, CDR2 FQNEAQ (reference sequence). CDR3 DNA: TGTGCCACCGGGGGGACCGAAGCCTACGAGCAGTACTTC. The encoded protein is CATGGTEAYEQYF.

This clone appeared a single time. The chain has TRBV30 and TRBJ1-4; D is ambiguous. V was cut by 0 bases and J by 3 bases, with 5 bases left in between. From germline, CDR1 is GTSNPN and CDR2 SVGIG (reference sequence). This CDR3 spans 13 amino acids. The CDR3 loop reads CAWSVLSNEKLFF. CDR3 nucleotides: TGTGCCTGGAGTGTTCTGTCTAATGAAAAACTGTTTTTT.

This CDR3 reads CASIYIAGELFF. The CDR3, as DNA: TGTGCCAGTATCTATATTGCCGGGGAGCTGTTTTTT. The rearrangement links TRBV2 to TRBJ2-2; no clear D gene. In germline, CDR1 is SNHLY, CDR2 FYNNEI. V was cut by 9 bases and J by 6 bases, with 11 bases left in between. The length of the CDR3 is 12 residues.

The rearrangement uses TRBV7-6 and TRBJ2-2; 9 positions match TRBD1. With V trimmed by 4 bases and J by 7 bases, 7 bases remained unmatched. Germline CDR1 and CDR2: SGHVS and FNYEAQ. The CDR3 runs 15 residues. The CDR3 spells CASSSIQGAGGELFF. DNA for the CDR3: TGTGCCAGCAGCTCTATACAGGGGGCCGGCGGGGAGCTGTTTTTT.

This chain connects TRBV7-2 to TRBJ2-1, with D tentatively TRBD2 (6 bases). V was trimmed by 1 base and J by 4 bases, leaving 17 bases between them. This CDR3 is 17 amino acids long. Germline V gene sequence: CDR1 SGHTA, CDR2 FQGNSA. CDR3 region: CASSLVGVAESYNEQFF. The CDR3 nucleotides are TGTGCCAGCAGCTTAGTGGGCGTAGCGGAGAGTTACAATGAGCAGTTCTTC. Full variable domain (missing parts from reference TRBV7-2 and TRBJ2-1): GAGVSQSPSNKVTEKGKDVELRCDPISGHTALYWYRQSLGQGLEFLIYFQGNSAPDKSGLPSDRFSAERTGGSVSTLTIQRTQQEDSAVYLCASSLVGVAESYNEQFFGPGTRLTVL.

The CDR3 spells CSASKPESNQPQHF. CDR3 DNA sequence: TGCAGTGCTAGTAAACCCGAGAGCAATCAGCCCCAGCATTTT. J is TRBJ1-5 and V is TRBV20-1; D not certain. Trimming cost V 3 bases and J 1 base, with 10 bases left between them. The CDR3 sequence is 14 residues long. In germline, CDR1 is DFQATT, CDR2 SNEGSKA (reference sequence).

The chain recombines TRBV7-2 with TRBJ2-7, with 10 nucleotides matching TRBD1. Germline CDR1 reads SGHTA; CDR2 reads FQGNSA. This CDR3 contains 14 residues. The trim removed 5 bases at V and 3 bases at J, leaving 4 bases unmatched. As DNA, the CDR3 is TGTGCCAGCAGCCATGGGACAGGGGACTACGAGCAGTACTTC. As protein: CASSHGTGDYEQYF.

The rearrangement links TRBV6-6 to TRBJ1-1; 9 nucleotides line up with TRBD1. Germline-derived CDR1 and CDR2 are MNHNY and SVGAGI (reference sequence). V was pared by 2 bases and J by 11 bases, with 3 bases of the junction left unmatched. The CDR3 length is 12 residues. As DNA, the CDR3 is TGTGCCAGCAGTTACCGACAGGGGGGGGCTTTCTTT. Translating it yields CASSYRQGGAFF.

The chain joins TRBV7-9 to TRBJ2-1; 13 bases line up with TRBD2. This CDR3 region has 16 residues. Germline V gene sequence: CDR1 SEHNR, CDR2 FQNEAQ (reference sequence). The V segment lost 5 bases and the J segment 3 bases; nucleotides outside the gene matches: 4. For the CDR3, the DNA is TGTGCCAGCAGCGTATGGACTAGCGGGAGCTACAATGAGCAGTTCTTC. Translating gives CASSVWTSGSYNEQFF.

The V call is TRBV13, the J call TRBJ2-3; D is possibly TRBD1 (5 bases). Germline CDR1 is PRHDT and CDR2 is FYEKMQ (reference sequence). V lost 3 bases and J 4 bases, leaving 14 bases between the germline ends. The CDR3 contains 15 residues. CDR3 coding DNA: TGTGCCAGCAGCTTTCTCCAGGTAGGGGCAGATACGCAGTATTTT. Protein product: CASSFLQVGADTQYF.

This rearrangement joins TRBV6-5 to TRBJ2-2, with 10 bases aligning to TRBD2. The CDR3 is 14 residues long. The junction had 3 bases not matched to a gene; V was cut back by 7 bases and J by 4 bases. The germline V gene encodes CDR1 MNHEY and CDR2 SVGAGI. The CDR3: CASTERGGTGELFF. Written as DNA, the CDR3 is TGTGCCAGCACAGAGCGGGGGGGCACCGGGGAGCTGTTTTTT.

This chain uses TRBV5-1 with TRBJ2-7; a weak D match, TRBD2 (5 bases). Germline V lookup: CDR1 SGHRS, CDR2 YFSETQ. Trimming removed 4 bases from V and 3 bases from J, with 20 bases in between. The CDR3 length is 16 residues. The CDR3 here is CASSLEGGRRNYEQYF. The CDR3 DNA sequence: TGCGCCAGCAGCCTGGAAGGAGGACGCCGGAACTACGAGCAGTACTTC. The whole variable domain, remainder taken from reference TRBV5-1 and TRBJ2-7, is KAGVTQTPRYLIKTRGQQVTLSCSPISGHRSVSWYQQTPGQGLQFLFEYFSETQRNKGNFPGRFSGRQFSNSRSEMNVSTLELGDSALYLCASSLEGGRRNYEQYFGPGTRLTVT.

The J gene is TRBJ2-2, the V gene TRBV7-9; 10 bases align to TRBD1. CDR1 SEHNR and CDR2 FQNEAQ come from the germline V gene (reference sequence). CDR3 length: 17 residues. The V segment lost 0 bases and the J segment 4 bases; nucleotides outside the gene matches: 5. CDR3 bases: TGTGCCAGCAGCTTAGCGCGGACAGGGGGGAGCACCGGGGAGCTGTTTTTT. This translates into CASSLARTGGSTGELFF.

To note about this clone: Because the CDR3's place on the DNA is in doubt, the DNA is left out and the CDR3 is given as listed by TCRdb. V is TRBV28 and J is TRBJ1-1; TRBD1 reflects the table's D call only, with no check against the DNA. The CDR3 is 17 amino acids in total, end residues counted. The germline CDR1 and CDR2 sequences are MDHEN and SYDVKM. The CDR3 sequence is CASSFLAGDRGSTEAFF.

V usage is TRBV11-2 and J usage is TRBJ2-2; tentative D call: TRBD1 (6 bases). Trimming took 0 bases from V and 3 from J, leaving 23 bases between them. The germline V gene has CDR1 SGHAT and CDR2 FQNNGV. The CDR3 covers 20 residues. The CDR3: CASSLDQSRGNREYTGELFF. CDR3 coding DNA: TGTGCCAGCAGCTTAGATCAGTCCAGGGGTAATCGCGAGTACACCGGGGAGCTGTTTTTT. Looking up the rest from reference TRBV11-2 and TRBJ2-2 gives the full variable domain: EAGVAQSPRYKIIEKRQSVAFWCNPISGHATLYWYQQILGQGPKLLIQFQNNGVVDDSQLPKDRFSAERLKGVDSTLKIQPAKLEDSAVYLCASSLDQSRGNREYTGELFFGEGSRLTVL.

This clone was recorded only once. This CDR3 is CASSSFPGRRTEAFF. In DNA form, the CDR3 reads TGTGCCAGCAGCTCTTTTCCAGGGAGGCGGACTGAAGCTTTCTTT. The chain has TRBV11-2 and TRBJ1-1; possible D gene TRBD1, 5 bases. V lost 4 bases, J lost 5 bases, and 17 bases lay in between. Germline-derived CDR1 and CDR2 are SGHAT and FQNNGV. The CDR3 has 15 residues.

V gene TRBV6-1 combines with J gene TRBJ1-2; maybe TRBD1 (6 bases). The CDR3 runs to 14 residues. Germline V lookup: CDR1 MNHNS, CDR2 SASEGT. Trimming took 1 base from V and 6 from J, leaving 12 bases between them. The CDR3 here is CASSEGTVSNGYTF. The CDR3 nucleotides are TGTGCCAGCAGTGAAGGGACAGTATCGAATGGCTACACCTTC.

The chain is built from TRBV3-1 (or the pseudogene TRBV3-2) and TRBJ2-6, with a tentative D call TRBD2 (5 bases). The CDR3 has 17 residues. V lost 0 bases, J lost 3 bases, and 12 bases lay in between. Germline V gene data show CDR1 as LGHDT and CDR2 as YNNKEL (reference sequence). The CDR3 reads CASSQDRGSVGANVLTF. As DNA, the CDR3 is TGTGCCAGCAGCCAAGATCGGGGATCTGTTGGGGCCAACGTCCTGACTTTC.